The source of this TCR beta chain is a study of T cells after yellow fever vaccination. Study conclusions and caveats: Contamination of FACS-sorted repertoires by abundant clonotypes from the bulk population could occur. Post-booster repertoires again held most primary-vaccination clones (about 95% CD4, over 80% CD8).

A note on this clonotype: Antigen specificity is unknown.

TCR cDNA, made by 5'RACE template switching, carried an added universal primer site and UMIs. TCRdb called the 5' RACE reads again in MiXCR, with one record for every CDR3 protein. The table includes around 250,000 distinct CDR3 sequences, less than 9% detected once. CDR3 length: 15 residues. V was clipped by 3 bases and J by 3 bases, with 12 bases between them. The germline CDR1 and CDR2 sequences are KGHSH and LQKENI. The chain recombines TRBV18 with TRBJ2-1; D is uncertain. The clonotype originates from a young man who received the YFV17D yellow fever vaccine. Specimen: CD4+ T cells sorted from PBMCs, collected 15 days after the yellow fever booster vaccination. The CDR3 loop reads CASSPTMNLYNEQFF. In DNA form, the CDR3 reads TGTGCCAGCTCACCCACGATGAATCTCTACAATGAGCAGTTCTTC.